A selection of T cell receptor beta chains follows, all from one sample in a study of T cell changes during pregnancy in multiple sclerosis. Sequencing was performed with immunoSEQ multiplex PCR; in TCRdb, only in-frame clones are kept and a portion is missing. This sample has some 52,000 clones, with roughly 92% found just once. The sample was CD4+ T cells from peripheral blood mononuclear cells, taken in the third trimester of pregnancy. Receptors were obtained from a female donor with multiple sclerosis, enrolled in a pregnancy study. The CDR3 runs from the conserved cysteine through the conserved F or W. D genes are given only for firm matches. The size of a clone is reported for some rows only, either as once, few or many, or as a class for expanded clones.

v_call: TRBV9; clone_size: -; d_call: TRBD1; j_call: TRBJ1-1; cdr3_aa: CASSGPDRGHTEAFF; cdr3_nt: TGTGCCAGCAGCGGACCGGACAGGGGGCACACTGAAGCTTTCTTT
v_call: TRBV18; clone_size: once; d_call: TRBD1; j_call: TRBJ2-3; cdr3_aa: CASSPRDRGTDTQYF; cdr3_nt: TGTGCCAGCTCACCCCGGGACAGGGGCACAGATACGCAGTATTTT
v_call: TRBV5-4; clone_size: once; d_call: -; j_call: TRBJ2-3; cdr3_aa: CASSLLTDTQYF; cdr3_nt: TGTGCCAGCAGCTTACTCACAGATACGCAGTATTTT
v_call: TRBV5-6; clone_size: -; d_call: TRBD1; j_call: TRBJ2-3; cdr3_aa: CASSAKGAGTDTQYF; cdr3_nt: TGTGCCAGCAGCGCCAAGGGGGCGGGCACAGATACGCAGTATTTT
v_call: TRBV11-2; clone_size: -; d_call: TRBD1; j_call: TRBJ1-5; cdr3_aa: CASSLGDRGYSNQPQHF; cdr3_nt: TGTGCCAGCAGCTTAGGAGACAGGGGATATAGCAATCAGCCCCAGCATTTT
v_call: TRBV27; clone_size: -; d_call: TRBD1; j_call: TRBJ2-3; cdr3_aa: CASSLGTGVGDTQYF; cdr3_nt: TGTGCCAGCAGTTTGGGGACAGGGGTTGGAGATACGCAGTATTTT
v_call: TRBV7-2; clone_size: -; d_call: TRBD2; j_call: TRBJ2-7; cdr3_aa: CASSLGLAGGGSYEQYF; cdr3_nt: TGTGCCAGCAGCTTGGGACTAGCGGGAGGAGGGTCCTACGAGCAGTACTTC
v_call: TRBV15; clone_size: -; d_call: -; j_call: TRBJ1-6; cdr3_aa: CATSRGQNNSPLHF; cdr3_nt: TGTGCCACCAGCAGAGGGCAGAATAATTCACCCCTCCACTTT
v_call: TRBV21-1; clone_size: -; d_call: -; j_call: TRBJ1-1; cdr3_aa: CASVPDLWTVEAFF; cdr3_nt: TGTGCCAGCGTCCCAGACCTTTGGACAGTTGAAGCTTTCTTT
v_call: TRBV21-1; clone_size: once; d_call: -; j_call: TRBJ2-2; cdr3_aa: CASSKLFRGSWGGELFF; cdr3_nt: TGTGCCAGCAGCAAATTATTCAGGGGCTCCTGGGGCGGGGAGCTGTTTTTT
v_call: TRBV6-5; clone_size: -; d_call: TRBD2; j_call: TRBJ2-3; cdr3_aa: CASSSSGGGTQYF; cdr3_nt: TGTGCCAGCAGTTCCTCGGGGGGGGGTACGCAGTATTTT
v_call: TRBV19; clone_size: -; d_call: TRBD1; j_call: TRBJ1-2; cdr3_aa: CASSNTGVRPNYGYTF; cdr3_nt: TGTGCCAGTAGCAATACAGGGGTTCGCCCTAACTATGGCTACACCTTC
v_call: TRBV9; clone_size: -; d_call: -; j_call: TRBJ2-5; cdr3_aa: CASSVGGLGETQYF; cdr3_nt: TGTGCCAGCAGCGTAGGTGGACTCGGGGAGACCCAGTACTTC
v_call: TRBV13; clone_size: -; d_call: TRBD1; j_call: TRBJ2-2; cdr3_aa: CASSFYRGNTGELFF; cdr3_nt: TGTGCCAGCAGCTTTTACAGGGGCAACACCGGGGAGCTGTTTTTT
v_call: TRBV18; clone_size: -; d_call: TRBD1; j_call: TRBJ2-3; cdr3_aa: CASSLGTGERTDTQYF; cdr3_nt: TGTGCCAGCTCACTCGGGACAGGAGAGAGAACAGATACGCAGTATTTT
v_call: TRBV6-5; clone_size: -; d_call: TRBD1; j_call: TRBJ2-7; cdr3_aa: CASSYSDRGYEQYF; cdr3_nt: TGTGCCAGCAGTTACTCCGACAGGGGCTACGAGCAGTACTTC
v_call: TRBV7-3; clone_size: -; d_call: TRBD2; j_call: TRBJ2-2; cdr3_aa: CASSAGLAANTGELFF; cdr3_nt: TGTGCCAGCAGCGCGGGACTAGCGGCGAACACCGGGGAGCTGTTTTTT
v_call: TRBV2; clone_size: -; d_call: TRBD1; j_call: TRBJ1-5; cdr3_aa: CASSVTGGSNQPQHF; cdr3_nt: TGTGCCAGCAGTGTCACAGGGGGCAGCAATCAGCCCCAGCATTTT
v_call: TRBV4-1; clone_size: -; d_call: TRBD1; j_call: TRBJ2-7; cdr3_aa: CASSQSPGQGFDEQYF; cdr3_nt: TGCGCCAGCAGCCAATCTCCGGGACAGGGGTTCGACGAGCAGTACTTC
v_call: TRBV5-6; clone_size: -; d_call: -; j_call: TRBJ2-7; cdr3_aa: CASSLPPRVDGHEQYF; cdr3_nt: TGTGCCAGCAGCCTTCCCCCCAGGGTGGATGGCCACGAGCAGTACTTC
v_call: TRBV7-9; clone_size: once; d_call: -; j_call: TRBJ1-6; cdr3_aa: CASSLGRGDGDNSPLHF; cdr3_nt: TGTGCCAGCAGCTTAGGACGGGGTGACGGTGATAATTCACCCCTCCACTTT
v_call: TRBV14; clone_size: -; d_call: -; j_call: TRBJ1-2; cdr3_aa: CASSQGQSGYTF; cdr3_nt: TGTGCCAGCAGCCAAGGGCAGTCTGGCTACACCTTC
v_call: TRBV5-4; clone_size: -; d_call: -; j_call: TRBJ1-2; cdr3_aa: CASSLAGANYGYTF; cdr3_nt: TGTGCCAGCAGCTTGGCTGGGGCGAACTATGGCTACACCTTC
v_call: TRBV30; clone_size: -; d_call: TRBD1; j_call: TRBJ2-2; cdr3_aa: CAWSVRAGGISTGELFF; cdr3_nt: TGTGCCTGGAGTGTCCGGGCAGGGGGAATAAGCACCGGGGAGCTGTTTTTT
v_call: TRBV5-1; clone_size: -; d_call: TRBD1; j_call: TRBJ2-1; cdr3_aa: CASSGADRGLYNEQFF; cdr3_nt: TGCGCCAGCAGCGGCGCCGACAGGGGCCTCTACAATGAGCAGTTCTTC
v_call: TRBV7-3; clone_size: once; d_call: -; j_call: TRBJ2-5; cdr3_aa: CASSLSGGAGLETQYF; cdr3_nt: TGTGCCAGCAGCTTAAGTGGCGGGGCAGGGTTAGAGACCCAGTACTTC
v_call: TRBV29-1; clone_size: once; d_call: -; j_call: TRBJ1-1; cdr3_aa: CSVRDFTPGAEAFF; cdr3_nt: TGCAGCGTTCGGGACTTTACCCCTGGGGCTGAAGCTTTCTTT
v_call: TRBV6-5; clone_size: -; d_call: -; j_call: TRBJ2-5; cdr3_aa: CASSGGARETQYF; cdr3_nt: TGTGCCAGCAGTGGGGGGGCTCGAGAGACCCAGTACTTC
v_call: TRBV6-6; clone_size: -; d_call: -; j_call: TRBJ1-5; cdr3_aa: CASSYGGESGQPQHF; cdr3_nt: TGTGCCAGCAGTTACGGGGGGGAATCGGGACAGCCCCAGCATTTT
v_call: TRBV28; clone_size: -; d_call: -; j_call: TRBJ1-2; cdr3_aa: CASSNSPNYGYTF; cdr3_nt: TGTGCCAGCAGCAACTCACCTAACTATGGCTACACCTTC
v_call: TRBV19; clone_size: -; d_call: TRBD1; j_call: TRBJ2-1; cdr3_aa: CASSTLGQGANEQFF; cdr3_nt: TGTGCCAGTAGTACCCTAGGACAGGGGGCGAATGAGCAGTTCTTC
v_call: TRBV2; clone_size: once; d_call: -; j_call: TRBJ2-1; cdr3_aa: CASSLRDWDNEQFF; cdr3_nt: TGTGCCAGCAGCCTAAGGGACTGGGACAATGAGCAGTTCTTC
v_call: TRBV2; clone_size: -; d_call: -; j_call: TRBJ1-5; cdr3_aa: CASKQELNQPQHF; cdr3_nt: TGTGCCAGCAAACAGGAGCTTAATCAGCCCCAGCATTTT
v_call: TRBV6-1; clone_size: -; d_call: TRBD1; j_call: TRBJ1-4; cdr3_aa: CASRFGQGANEKLFF; cdr3_nt: TGTGCCAGCAGATTCGGACAGGGTGCTAATGAAAAACTGTTTTTT
v_call: TRBV9; clone_size: -; d_call: TRBD2; j_call: TRBJ2-1; cdr3_aa: CASSSRVSGRDYNEQFF; cdr3_nt: TGTGCCAGCTCAAGTCGGGTTAGCGGGAGGGACTACAATGAGCAGTTCTTC
v_call: TRBV18; clone_size: -; d_call: TRBD1; j_call: TRBJ2-5; cdr3_aa: CASSQSGTGGAETQYF; cdr3_nt: TGTGCCAGCTCGCAATCCGGGACAGGGGGTGCAGAGACCCAGTACTTC
v_call: TRBV4-1; clone_size: -; d_call: -; j_call: TRBJ2-2; cdr3_aa: CASSQGDYTGELFF; cdr3_nt: TGCGCCAGCAGCCAAGGAGACTACACCGGGGAGCTGTTTTTT
v_call: TRBV7-3; clone_size: -; d_call: -; j_call: TRBJ2-7; cdr3_aa: CASSFKTSGEQYF; cdr3_nt: TGTGCCAGCAGCTTTAAGACCTCAGGGGAGCAGTACTTC